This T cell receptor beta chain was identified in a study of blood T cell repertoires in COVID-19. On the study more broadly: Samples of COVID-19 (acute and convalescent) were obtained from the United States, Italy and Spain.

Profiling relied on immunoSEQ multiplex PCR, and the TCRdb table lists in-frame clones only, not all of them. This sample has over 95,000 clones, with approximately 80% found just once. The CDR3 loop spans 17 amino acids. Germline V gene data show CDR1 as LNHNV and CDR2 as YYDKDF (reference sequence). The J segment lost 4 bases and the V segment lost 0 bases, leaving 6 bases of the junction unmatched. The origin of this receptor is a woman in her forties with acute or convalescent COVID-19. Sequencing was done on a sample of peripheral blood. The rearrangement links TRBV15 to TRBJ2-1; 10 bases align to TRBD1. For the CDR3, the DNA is TGTGCCACCAGCAGAGATTACGGGACAGGGGCGTACAATGAGCAGTTCTTC. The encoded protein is CATSRDYGTGAYNEQFF.